Below are 20 T cell receptor beta chains sequenced from a single sample in a study of shared clonotypes between healthy human individuals. The data were produced by immunoSEQ multiplex PCR, yet TCRdb's version contains in-frame clones alone and is incomplete. The top ten hold around 11% of the sample, which has around 510,000 clones, roughly 79% seen once. The sample comprised PBMCs. The receptors stem from a woman in her thirties or forties in good health. Some clones in this sample may be carry-over from other donors' samples.

The chain recombines TRBV2 with TRBJ1-1, with D hard to call. The CDR3 contains 13 residues. The V and J ends lost 1 base and 0 bases respectively, with 3 bases between them. The V gene's germline CDR1 is SNHLY and CDR2 FYNNEI. CDR3 bases: TGTGCCAGCAGTGAAGACTTGAACACTGAAGCTTTCTTT. This translates into CASSEDLNTEAFF.

The chain carries TRBV12-5 and TRBJ1-1; no clear D. Trimming removed 3 bases from V and 3 bases from J, with 8 bases in between. From germline, CDR1 is LGHNT and CDR2 FRNRAP. CDR3 length: 13 amino acids. Here the CDR3 DNA reads TGTGCTAGTGGTTTAGGAGTGGACACTGAAGCTTTCTTT. This sequence encodes CASGLGVDTEAFF.

The rearrangement links TRBV18 to TRBJ2-1, with D perhaps TRBD2 (5 bases). Trimming stripped 3 bases from V and 0 bases from J, with 12 bases between. The V gene's germline CDR1 is KGHSH and CDR2 LQKENI. The length of the CDR3 is 16 residues. CDR3 loop: CASSPPQRSSYNEQFF. The DNA of the CDR3 is TGTGCCAGCTCACCCCCCCAGCGGAGCTCCTACAATGAGCAGTTCTTC.

The CDR3 sequence is CASSGGLAGDPDTQYF. CDR3 DNA sequence: TGTGCCAGCAGTGGGGGACTAGCGGGAGACCCAGATACGCAGTATTTT. The V gene is TRBV2, the J gene TRBJ2-3; TRBD2 matches at 14 bases. Germline loops: CDR1 SNHLY, CDR2 FYNNEI. This CDR3 has 16 amino acids. The trim removed 4 bases at V and 4 bases at J, leaving 4 bases unmatched.

Remarks on this clone: This specimen includes other DNA sequences encoding the same CDR3. The rearrangement joins TRBV9 to TRBJ1-2; weak D call: TRBD1 (5 bases). V dropped 0 bases and J dropped 2 bases, with 8 bases sitting between them. CDR3 length: 14 residues. CDR1 and CDR2 (germline): SGDLS, YYNGEE. CDR3 nucleotide sequence: TGTGCCAGCAGCGTAGGTGGGGCCAACTATGGCTACACCTTC. This encodes CASSVGGANYGYTF.

The CDR3 sequence is CAWSDSWGLETQYF. CDR3 DNA: TGTGCCTGGAGTGATAGTTGGGGGCTGGAGACCCAGTACTTC. V usage is TRBV30 and J usage is TRBJ2-5; TRBD1 might be the D (6 bases). V was clipped by 1 base and J by 5 bases, with 14 bases between them. The germline V gene has CDR1 GTSNPN and CDR2 SVGIG (reference sequence). The CDR3 covers 14 residues.

V gene TRBV5-1 combines with J gene TRBJ2-4; D not resolved. The V gene's germline CDR1 is SGHRS and CDR2 YFSETQ. V was trimmed by 3 bases and J by 6 bases, leaving 13 bases between them. The CDR3 runs 14 residues. CDR3 bases: TGCGCCAGCAGCTGGGGATCACAGTTAAACATTCAGTACTTC. Encoded protein: CASSWGSQLNIQYF.

V and J are TRBV28 and TRBJ1-1; weak D call: TRBD1 (5 bases). The CDR3 consists of 12 residues. The germline V gene has CDR1 MDHEN and CDR2 SYDVKM. Trimming cost V 8 bases and J 3 bases, with 10 bases left between them. The CDR3 region is CASGGWDTEAFF. The CDR3 region has the DNA TGTGCCAGCGGGGGGTGGGACACTGAAGCTTTCTTT.

This chain joins TRBV7-9 and TRBJ2-3, with 10 bases identical to TRBD1. Germline V lookup: CDR1 SEHNR, CDR2 FQNEAQ (reference sequence). The CDR3 spans 15 residues. Trimming removed 5 bases from V and 4 bases from J; junction bases left unmatched: 6. CDR3 sequence (DNA): TGTGCCAGCAGCCGACAGGGGGCTCAAGCAGATACGCAGTATTTT. Its translation: CASSRQGAQADTQYF.

This clone was observed a few times. The CDR3 region has the DNA TGTGCCAGCTCGCCGGAACAGGGCGAGAGCTATGGCTACACCTTC. It translates to CASSPEQGESYGYTF. V and J are TRBV18 and TRBJ1-2, with D perhaps matching TRBD1 (6 bases). With 6 bases removed from V and 4 bases from J, the gap between germline ends came to 18 bases. Germline CDR1 is KGHSH and CDR2 is LQKENI. This CDR3 spans 15 amino acids. Looking up the rest from reference TRBV18 and TRBJ1-2 gives the full variable domain: NAGVMQNPRHLVRRRGQEARLRCSPMKGHSHVYWYRQLPEEGLKFMVYLQKENIIDESGMPKERFSAEFPKEGPSILRIQQVVRGDSAAYFCASSPEQGESYGYTFGSGTRLTVV.

The chain is built from TRBV7-7 and TRBJ2-7; D perhaps matches TRBD1 (5 bases). V lost 6 bases to trimming and J lost 4 bases, with 13 bases between them. The CDR3 is 13 residues long. Germline V lookup: CDR1 SSHAT, CDR2 FNYEAQ (reference sequence). In DNA, the CDR3 is TGTGCCAGCAGTCTTGGGGCCCAATACGAGCAGTACTTC. Translated: CASSLGAQYEQYF.

Comments on this clone: Only one base separates this from a far larger clonotype, so it likely reflects a read error. Without the conserved terminal phenylalanine or tryptophan, this CDR3 likely stems from a read error. The rearrangement uses TRBV6-1 and TRBJ2-2, with D tentatively TRBD1 or TRBD2 (5 bases each). Germline CDR1 MNHNS, CDR2 SASEGT. The CDR3 covers 14 residues. V gave up 6 bases and J gave up 3 bases, with 11 bases separating them. The CDR3 DNA reads TGTGCCAGCAGGTCAGGGACGGACACCGGGGAGCTGTTTCTT. This codes for CASRSGTDTGELFL.

The V call is TRBV7-9, the J call TRBJ1-3; D possibly corresponds to TRBD1 (6 bases). Between the trimmed V and J ends, which lost 5 bases and 4 bases, there was a span of 12 bases. The CDR3 is 14 amino acids. The V gene's germline CDR1 is SEHNR and CDR2 FQNEAQ (reference sequence). The CDR3 reads CASSDWTDGNTIYF. The CDR3 nucleotides are TGTGCCAGCAGCGATTGGACAGACGGAAACACCATATATTTT.

Of note for this clone: It may be a read error: a sequence one base away is much more abundant. The gene calls are TRBV18 and TRBJ1-1; D gene uncertain. CDR3 length equals 12 residues. Germline CDR1 is KGHSH and CDR2 is LQKENI. V lost 3 bases to trimming and J lost 5 bases, with 7 bases between them. The CDR3 reads CASSPADTEAFF. CDR3 in DNA: TGTGCCAGCTCACCGGCAGATACTGAAGCTTTCTTT.

This rearrangement joins TRBV6-5 to TRBJ2-7; 9 bases match TRBD1. The germline V gene encodes CDR1 MNHEY and CDR2 SVGAGI. After removal of 5 bases from V and 0 bases from J, the junction contained 2 bases not matched to a gene. The CDR3 sequence is 14 residues long. CDR3 DNA: TGTGCCAGCAGTGGGGACAGGGCCTCCTACGAGCAGTACTTC. Protein sequence: CASSGDRASYEQYF.

This chain uses TRBV28 with TRBJ2-1, with 7 bases fitting TRBD1. Germline V gene lookup returns CDR1 MDHEN and CDR2 SYDVKM. V lost 4 bases and J lost 5; bases outside the gene matches: 20. The CDR3 is made up of 19 amino acids. The CDR3 region has the DNA TGTGCCAGCAGTTATCCCCAGAGGTCCCCGGACAGGCAAAACAATGAGCAGTTCTTC. It yields the protein CASSYPQRSPDRQNNEQFF.

This clone occurred a few times. The rearrangement links TRBV11-1 to TRBJ2-1; 11 bases align to TRBD2. Germline V CDR1 and CDR2: SGHAT, FQDESV (reference sequence). The CDR3 consists of 16 residues. The junction had 7 bases not matched to a gene; V was cut back by 5 bases and J by 4 bases. The DNA for the CDR3 is TGTGCCAGCAGCACCACCGGGACTAGCGGTTACAATGAGCAGTTCTTC. This codes for CASSTTGTSGYNEQFF.

The genes are TRBV6-1 and TRBJ2-5; TRBD1 matches 7 bases. The V and J ends lost 6 bases and 5 bases, in that order; junction bases with no gene match: 6. Looked up from germline, CDR1 is MNHNS and CDR2 is SASEGT. This CDR3 is built from 13 residues. CDR3 in DNA: TGTGCCAGCAGCCGAGGGGGCTTGGAGACCCAGTACTTC. This sequence encodes CASSRGGLETQYF.

This clone was counted once. V gene TRBV18 combines with J gene TRBJ2-3, with D uncertain. Trimming removed 6 bases at V and 0 bases at J, with 16 bases between. The V gene's germline CDR1 is KGHSH and CDR2 LQKENI. The CDR3 covers 16 residues. The CDR3 region has the DNA TGTGCCAGCTCCGCCACGGACGGAGCTAGCACAGATACGCAGTATTTT. Translated, it gives CASSATDGASTDTQYF.

This clone was observed many times. J is TRBJ2-7 and V is TRBV6-1, with a possible D match to TRBD1 (5 bases). Trimming removed 6 bases at V and 0 bases at J, with 9 bases between. Germline lookup yields CDR1 MNHNS and CDR2 SASEGT. The CDR3 is 13 residues long. The CDR3 spells CASSSGYSYEQYF. CDR3 DNA sequence: TGTGCCAGCAGCTCAGGGTACTCCTACGAGCAGTACTTC.